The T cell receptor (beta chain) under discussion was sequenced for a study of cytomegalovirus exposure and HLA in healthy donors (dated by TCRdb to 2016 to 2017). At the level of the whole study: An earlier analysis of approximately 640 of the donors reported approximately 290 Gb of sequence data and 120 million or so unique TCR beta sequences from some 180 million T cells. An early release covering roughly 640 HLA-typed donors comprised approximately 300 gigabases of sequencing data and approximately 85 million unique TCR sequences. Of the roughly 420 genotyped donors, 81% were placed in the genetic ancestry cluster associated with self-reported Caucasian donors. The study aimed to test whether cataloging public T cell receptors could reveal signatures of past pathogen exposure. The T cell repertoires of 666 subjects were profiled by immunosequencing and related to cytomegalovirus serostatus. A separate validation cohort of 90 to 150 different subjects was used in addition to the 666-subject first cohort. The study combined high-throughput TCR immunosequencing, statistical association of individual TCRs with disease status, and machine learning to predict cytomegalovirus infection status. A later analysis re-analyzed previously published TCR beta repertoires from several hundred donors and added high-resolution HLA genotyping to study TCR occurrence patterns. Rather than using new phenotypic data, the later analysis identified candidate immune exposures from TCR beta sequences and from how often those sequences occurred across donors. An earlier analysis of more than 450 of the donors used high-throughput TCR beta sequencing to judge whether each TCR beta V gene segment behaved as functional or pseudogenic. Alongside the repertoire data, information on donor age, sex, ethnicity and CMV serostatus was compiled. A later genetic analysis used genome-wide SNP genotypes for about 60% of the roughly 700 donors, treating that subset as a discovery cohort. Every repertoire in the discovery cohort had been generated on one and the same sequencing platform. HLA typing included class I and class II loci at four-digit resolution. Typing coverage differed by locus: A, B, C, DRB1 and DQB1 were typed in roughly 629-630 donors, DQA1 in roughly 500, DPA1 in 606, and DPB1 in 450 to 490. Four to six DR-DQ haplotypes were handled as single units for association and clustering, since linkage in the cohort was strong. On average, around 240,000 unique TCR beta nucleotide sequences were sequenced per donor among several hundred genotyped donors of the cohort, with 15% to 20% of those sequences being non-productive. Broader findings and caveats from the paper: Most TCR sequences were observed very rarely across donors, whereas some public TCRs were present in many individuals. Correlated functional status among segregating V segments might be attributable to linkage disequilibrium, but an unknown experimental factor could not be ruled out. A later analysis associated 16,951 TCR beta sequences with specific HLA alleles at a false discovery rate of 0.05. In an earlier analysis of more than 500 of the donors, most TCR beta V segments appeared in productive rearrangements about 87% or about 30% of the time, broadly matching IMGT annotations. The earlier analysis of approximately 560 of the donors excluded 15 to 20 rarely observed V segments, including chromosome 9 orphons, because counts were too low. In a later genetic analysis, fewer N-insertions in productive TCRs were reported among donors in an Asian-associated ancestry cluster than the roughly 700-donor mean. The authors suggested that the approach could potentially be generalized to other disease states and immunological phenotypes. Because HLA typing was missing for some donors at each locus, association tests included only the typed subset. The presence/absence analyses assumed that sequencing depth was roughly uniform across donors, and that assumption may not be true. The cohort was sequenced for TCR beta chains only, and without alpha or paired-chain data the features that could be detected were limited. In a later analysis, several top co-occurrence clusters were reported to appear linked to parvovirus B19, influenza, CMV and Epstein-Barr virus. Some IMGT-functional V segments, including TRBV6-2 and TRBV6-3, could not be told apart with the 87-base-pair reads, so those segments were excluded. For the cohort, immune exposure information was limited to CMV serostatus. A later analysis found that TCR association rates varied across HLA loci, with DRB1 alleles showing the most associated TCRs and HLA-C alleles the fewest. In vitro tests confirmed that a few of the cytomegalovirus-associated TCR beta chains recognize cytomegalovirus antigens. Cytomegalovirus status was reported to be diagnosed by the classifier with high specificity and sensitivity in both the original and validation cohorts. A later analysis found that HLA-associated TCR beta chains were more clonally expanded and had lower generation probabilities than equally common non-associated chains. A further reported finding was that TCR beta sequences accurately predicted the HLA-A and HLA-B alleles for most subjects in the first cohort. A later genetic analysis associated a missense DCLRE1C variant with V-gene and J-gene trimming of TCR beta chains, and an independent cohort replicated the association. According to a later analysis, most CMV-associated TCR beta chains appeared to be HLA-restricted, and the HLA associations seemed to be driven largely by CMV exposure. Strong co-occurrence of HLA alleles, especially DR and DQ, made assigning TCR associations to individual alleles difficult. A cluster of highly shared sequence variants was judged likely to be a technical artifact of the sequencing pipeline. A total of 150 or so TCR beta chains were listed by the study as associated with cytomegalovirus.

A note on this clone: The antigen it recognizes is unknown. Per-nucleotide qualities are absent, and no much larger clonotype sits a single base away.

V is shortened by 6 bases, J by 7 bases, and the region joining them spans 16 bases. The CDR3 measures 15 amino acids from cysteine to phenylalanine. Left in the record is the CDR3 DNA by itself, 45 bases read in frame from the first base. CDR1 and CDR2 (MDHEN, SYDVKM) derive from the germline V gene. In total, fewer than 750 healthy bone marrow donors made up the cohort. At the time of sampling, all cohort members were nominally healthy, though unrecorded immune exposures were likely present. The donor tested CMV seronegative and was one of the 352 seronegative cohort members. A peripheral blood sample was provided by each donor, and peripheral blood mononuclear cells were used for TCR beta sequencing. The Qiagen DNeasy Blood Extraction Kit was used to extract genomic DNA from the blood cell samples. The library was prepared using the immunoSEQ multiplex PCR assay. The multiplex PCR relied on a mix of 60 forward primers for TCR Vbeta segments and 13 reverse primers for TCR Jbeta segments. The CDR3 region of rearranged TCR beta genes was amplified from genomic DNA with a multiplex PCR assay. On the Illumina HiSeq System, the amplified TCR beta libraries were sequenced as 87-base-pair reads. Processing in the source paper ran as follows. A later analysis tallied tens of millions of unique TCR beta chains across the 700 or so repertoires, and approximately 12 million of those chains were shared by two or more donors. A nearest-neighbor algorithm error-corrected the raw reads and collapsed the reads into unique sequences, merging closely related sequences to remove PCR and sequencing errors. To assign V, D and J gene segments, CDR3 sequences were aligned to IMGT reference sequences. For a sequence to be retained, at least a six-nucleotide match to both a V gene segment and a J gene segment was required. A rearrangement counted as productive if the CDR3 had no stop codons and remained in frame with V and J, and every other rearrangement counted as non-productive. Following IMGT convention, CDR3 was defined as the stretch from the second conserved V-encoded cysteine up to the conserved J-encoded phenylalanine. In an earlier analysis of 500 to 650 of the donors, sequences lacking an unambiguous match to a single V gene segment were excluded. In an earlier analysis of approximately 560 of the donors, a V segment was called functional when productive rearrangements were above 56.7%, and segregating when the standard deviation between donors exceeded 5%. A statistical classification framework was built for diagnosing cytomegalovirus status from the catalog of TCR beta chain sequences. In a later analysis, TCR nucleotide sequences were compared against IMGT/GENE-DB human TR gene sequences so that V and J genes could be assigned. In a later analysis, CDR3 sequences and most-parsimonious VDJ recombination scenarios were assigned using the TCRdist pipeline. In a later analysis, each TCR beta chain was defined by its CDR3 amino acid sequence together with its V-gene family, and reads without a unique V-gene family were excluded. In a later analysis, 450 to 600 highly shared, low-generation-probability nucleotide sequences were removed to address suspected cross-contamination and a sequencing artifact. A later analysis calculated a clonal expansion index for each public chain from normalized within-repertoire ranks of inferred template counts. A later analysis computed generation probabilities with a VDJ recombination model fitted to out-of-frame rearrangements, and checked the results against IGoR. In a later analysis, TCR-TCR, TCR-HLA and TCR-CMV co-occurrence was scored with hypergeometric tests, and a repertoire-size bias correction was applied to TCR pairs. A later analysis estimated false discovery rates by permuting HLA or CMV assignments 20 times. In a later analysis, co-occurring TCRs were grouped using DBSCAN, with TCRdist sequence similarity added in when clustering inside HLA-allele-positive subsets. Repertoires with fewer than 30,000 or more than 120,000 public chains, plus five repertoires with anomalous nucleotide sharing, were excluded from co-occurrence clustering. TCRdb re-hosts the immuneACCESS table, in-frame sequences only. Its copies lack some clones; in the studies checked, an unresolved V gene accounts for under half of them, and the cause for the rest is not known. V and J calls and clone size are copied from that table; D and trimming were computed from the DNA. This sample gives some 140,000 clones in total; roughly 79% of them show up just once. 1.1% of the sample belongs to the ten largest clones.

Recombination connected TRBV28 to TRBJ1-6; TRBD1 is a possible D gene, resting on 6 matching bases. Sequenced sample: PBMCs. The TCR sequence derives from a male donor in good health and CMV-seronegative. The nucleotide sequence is TGTGCCAGCAGCCTCGGGGCAGGGGCAAATTCACCCCTCCACTTT. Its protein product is CASSLGAGANSPLHF.